The rows below give T cell receptor beta chains drawn from one sample of a study of cytomegalovirus exposure and HLA in healthy donors. Profiled with immunoSEQ multiplex PCR; TCRdb holds only in-frame clones, not every one. Found here are around 200,000 clones, 77% of them singletons; the top ten hold around 2.9%. The sample comprised PBMCs. These receptors came from an older woman in good health and CMV-seropositive. Both conserved end residues are part of each CDR3. The order of the fields is D gene, clone size, J gene, V gene, CDR3 protein, CDR3 DNA. The D gene is left open where the match is weak. Clone size is shown for a subset of rows, as once, few, many or a class of expanded clone.

d_gene: TRBD1; abundance: .; j_gene: TRBJ1-3; v_gene: TRBV30; CDR3aa: CACSLNGQGAGNTIYF; CDR3nt: TGTGCCTGTAGCCTAAACGGACAGGGGGCAGGAAACACCATATATTTT
d_gene: .; abundance: .; j_gene: TRBJ2-1; v_gene: TRBV5-1; CDR3aa: CASSLTTDNEQFF; CDR3nt: TGCGCCAGCAGCCTAACGACAGACAATGAGCAGTTCTTC
d_gene: TRBD2; abundance: few; j_gene: TRBJ2-5; v_gene: TRBV5-1; CDR3aa: CASGGIAGETQYF; CDR3nt: TGCGCCAGCGGTGGGATAGCGGGAGAGACCCAGTACTTC
d_gene: TRBD1; abundance: .; j_gene: TRBJ1-5; v_gene: TRBV6-5; CDR3aa: CASATTGEAQPQHF; CDR3nt: TGTGCCAGCGCCACGACAGGGGAGGCTCAGCCCCAGCATTTT
d_gene: .; abundance: .; j_gene: TRBJ1-1; v_gene: TRBV5-1; CDR3aa: CASSLSGEVAFF; CDR3nt: TGCGCCAGCAGCTTGTCCGGAGAGGTGGCTTTCTTT
d_gene: .; abundance: .; j_gene: TRBJ1-1; v_gene: TRBV5-4; CDR3aa: CASSLTVNTEAFF; CDR3nt: TGTGCCAGCAGCTTGACGGTAAACACTGAAGCTTTCTTT
d_gene: .; abundance: .; j_gene: TRBJ1-3; v_gene: TRBV5-4; CDR3aa: CASRRAGISGNTIYF; CDR3nt: TGTGCCAGCCGGCGTGCGGGGATCTCTGGAAACACCATATATTTT
d_gene: .; abundance: .; j_gene: TRBJ1-4; v_gene: TRBV5-1; CDR3aa: CASRKEENEKLFF; CDR3nt: TGCGCCAGCAGAAAGGAGGAAAATGAAAAACTGTTTTTT
d_gene: .; abundance: .; j_gene: TRBJ2-1; v_gene: TRBV11-2; CDR3aa: CASSLGLVAGNEQFF; CDR3nt: TGTGCCAGCAGCTTAGGATTAGTCGCTGGTAATGAGCAGTTCTTC
d_gene: .; abundance: .; j_gene: TRBJ2-3; v_gene: TRBV6-1; CDR3aa: CASSGGLRKGDTQYF; CDR3nt: TGTGCCAGCAGTGGGGGACTGAGGAAGGGGGATACGCAGTATTTT
d_gene: .; abundance: .; j_gene: TRBJ1-6; v_gene: TRBV2; CDR3aa: CASSPSSPGHSNSPLHF; CDR3nt: TGTGCCAGCAGTCCCAGCTCCCCGGGACACTCGAATTCACCCCTCCACTTT
d_gene: .; abundance: .; j_gene: TRBJ1-6; v_gene: TRBV30; CDR3aa: CASPGGSSSPLHF; CDR3nt: TGTGCCTCTCCTGGAGGGAGTAGTTCACCCCTCCACTTT
d_gene: .; abundance: .; j_gene: TRBJ1-1; v_gene: TRBV30; CDR3aa: CATGGPIHTEAFF; CDR3nt: TGTGCCACAGGCGGTCCTATCCACACTGAAGCTTTCTTT
d_gene: .; abundance: .; j_gene: TRBJ1-2; v_gene: TRBV9; CDR3aa: CASSVPGSHGYTF; CDR3nt: TGTGCCAGCAGCGTACCAGGGTCCCATGGCTACACCTTC
d_gene: TRBD1; abundance: .; j_gene: TRBJ1-1; v_gene: TRBV10-1; CDR3aa: CASSVRGGQRNTEAFF; CDR3nt: TGCGCCAGCAGTGTTCGTGGGGGACAGCGAAACACTGAAGCTTTCTTT
d_gene: .; abundance: .; j_gene: TRBJ2-7; v_gene: TRBV11-2; CDR3aa: CASSLVGGPYEQYF; CDR3nt: TGTGCCAGCAGCTTAGTAGGGGGACCCTACGAGCAGTACTTC
d_gene: .; abundance: .; j_gene: TRBJ2-3; v_gene: TRBV19; CDR3aa: CASSLYRDADTQYF; CDR3nt: TGTGCCAGTAGTCTATACAGGGATGCAGATACGCAGTATTTT
d_gene: TRBD2; abundance: few; j_gene: TRBJ2-5; v_gene: TRBV7-7; CDR3aa: CASRTSSAETQYF; CDR3nt: TGTGCCAGCCGGACTAGCTCGGCGGAGACCCAGTACTTC